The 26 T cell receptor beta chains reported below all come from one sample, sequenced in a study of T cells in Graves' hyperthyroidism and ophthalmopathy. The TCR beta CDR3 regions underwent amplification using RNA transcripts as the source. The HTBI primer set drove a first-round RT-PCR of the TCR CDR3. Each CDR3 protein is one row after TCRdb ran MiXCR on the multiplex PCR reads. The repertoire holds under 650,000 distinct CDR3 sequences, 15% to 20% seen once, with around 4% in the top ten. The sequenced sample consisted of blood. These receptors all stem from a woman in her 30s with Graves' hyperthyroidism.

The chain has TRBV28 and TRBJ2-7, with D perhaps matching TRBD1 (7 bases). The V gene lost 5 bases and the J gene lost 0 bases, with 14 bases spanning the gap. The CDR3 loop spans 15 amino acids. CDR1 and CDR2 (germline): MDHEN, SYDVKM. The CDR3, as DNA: TGTGCCAGCAGTCGGGGGACAGCTACCTCCTACGAGCAGTACTTC. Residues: CASSRGTATSYEQYF.

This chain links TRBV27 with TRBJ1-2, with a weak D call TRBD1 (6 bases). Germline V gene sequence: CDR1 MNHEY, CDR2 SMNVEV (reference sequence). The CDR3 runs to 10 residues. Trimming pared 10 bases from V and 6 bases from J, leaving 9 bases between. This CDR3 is CANRVHGYTF. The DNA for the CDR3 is TGTGCCAACAGGGTGCATGGCTACACCTTC.

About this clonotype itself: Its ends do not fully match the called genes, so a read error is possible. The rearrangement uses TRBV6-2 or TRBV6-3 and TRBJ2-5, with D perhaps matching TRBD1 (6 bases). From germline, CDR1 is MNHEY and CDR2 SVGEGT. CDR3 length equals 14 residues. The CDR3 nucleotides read TGTGCCAGCAGTTACTCGAGGGGGAAAGAGACCCCGTACTTC. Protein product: CASSYSRGKETPYF.

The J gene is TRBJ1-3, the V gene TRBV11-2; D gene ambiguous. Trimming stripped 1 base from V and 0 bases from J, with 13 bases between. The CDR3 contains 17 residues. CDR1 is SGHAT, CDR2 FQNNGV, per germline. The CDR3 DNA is TGTGCCAGCAGCTTAGGCGGAAACCACTTCTCTGGAAACACCATATATTTT. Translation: CASSLGGNHFSGNTIYF.

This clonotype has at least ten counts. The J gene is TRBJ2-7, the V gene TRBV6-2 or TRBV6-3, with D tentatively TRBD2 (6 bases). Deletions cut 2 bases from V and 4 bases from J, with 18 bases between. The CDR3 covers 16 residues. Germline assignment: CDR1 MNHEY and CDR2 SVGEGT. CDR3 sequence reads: CASSYGGGNKIYEQYF. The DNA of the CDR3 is TGTGCCAGCAGTTACGGAGGCGGGAATAAGATATACGAGCAGTACTTC.

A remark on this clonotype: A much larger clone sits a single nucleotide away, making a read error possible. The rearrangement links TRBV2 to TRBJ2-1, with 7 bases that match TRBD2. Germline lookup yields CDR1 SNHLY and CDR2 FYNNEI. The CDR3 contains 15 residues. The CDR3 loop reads CAMGGGESSYNEQSF. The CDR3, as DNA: TGTGCCATGGGGGGGGGGGAGAGCTCCTACAATGAGCAGTCCTTC.

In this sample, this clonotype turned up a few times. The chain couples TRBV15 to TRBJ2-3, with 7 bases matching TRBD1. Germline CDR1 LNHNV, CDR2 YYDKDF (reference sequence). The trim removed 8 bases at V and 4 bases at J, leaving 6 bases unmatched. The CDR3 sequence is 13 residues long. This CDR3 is CATGQVAPDTQYF. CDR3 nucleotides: TGTGCCACCGGACAGGTCGCCCCAGATACGCAGTATTTT.

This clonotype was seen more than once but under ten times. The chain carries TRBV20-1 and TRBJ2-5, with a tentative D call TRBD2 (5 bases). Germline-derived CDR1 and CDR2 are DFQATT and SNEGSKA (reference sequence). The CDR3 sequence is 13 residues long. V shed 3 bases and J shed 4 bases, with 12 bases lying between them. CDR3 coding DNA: TGCAGTGCTAGCGGGCTAGCTGGAGAGACCCAGTACTTC. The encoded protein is CSASGLAGETQYF.

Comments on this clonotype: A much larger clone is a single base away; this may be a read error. The CDR3 region is CASSFQGAYEETQYF. Here the CDR3 DNA reads TGTGCCAGCAGTTTTCAGGGTGCCTATGAGGAGACCCAGTACTTC. The chain links TRBV28 to TRBJ2-5; weak D call: TRBD1 (5 bases). Germline CDR1 MDHEN, CDR2 SYDVKM. The CDR3 runs 15 residues. Trimming stripped 3 bases from V and 5 bases from J, with 16 bases between. Supplemented by reference TRBV28 and TRBJ2-5, the full variable domain reads DVKVTQSSRYLVKRTGEKVFLECVQDMDHENMFWYRQDPGLGLRLIYFSYDVKMKEKGDIPEGYSVSREKKERFSLILESASTNQTSMYLCASSFQGAYEETQYFGPGTRLLVL.

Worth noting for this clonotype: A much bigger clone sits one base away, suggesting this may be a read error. CDR3 amino acids: CASSINSNTEAFF. The DNA of the CDR3 is TGCGCCAGCAGCATAAACAGTAACACTGAAGCTTTCTTT. The rearrangement links TRBV5-1 to TRBJ1-1; D gene unclear. Trimming stripped 4 bases from V and 2 bases from J, with 9 bases between. The CDR3 is 13 amino acids. Germline CDR1 and CDR2: SGHRS and YFSETQ.

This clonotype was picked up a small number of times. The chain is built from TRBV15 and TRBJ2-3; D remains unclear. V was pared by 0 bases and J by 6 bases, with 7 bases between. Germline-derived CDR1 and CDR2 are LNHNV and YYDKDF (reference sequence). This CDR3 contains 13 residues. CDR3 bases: TGTGCCACCAGCAGAGATAGGTGGGATACGCAGTATTTT. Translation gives CATSRDRWDTQYF.

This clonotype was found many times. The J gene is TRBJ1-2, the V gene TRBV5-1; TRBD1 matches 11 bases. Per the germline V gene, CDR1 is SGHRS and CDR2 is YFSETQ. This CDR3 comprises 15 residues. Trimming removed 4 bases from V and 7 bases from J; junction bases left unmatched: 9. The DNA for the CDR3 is TGCGCCAGCAGCCGAGGACAGGGGGCGAGTATTGGCTACACCTTC. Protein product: CASSRGQGASIGYTF. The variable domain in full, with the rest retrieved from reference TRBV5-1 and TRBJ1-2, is KAGVTQTPRYLIKTRGQQVTLSCSPISGHRSVSWYQQTPGQGLQFLFEYFSETQRNKGNFPGRFSGRQFSNSRSEMNVSTLELGDSALYLCASSRGQGASIGYTFGSGTRLTVV.

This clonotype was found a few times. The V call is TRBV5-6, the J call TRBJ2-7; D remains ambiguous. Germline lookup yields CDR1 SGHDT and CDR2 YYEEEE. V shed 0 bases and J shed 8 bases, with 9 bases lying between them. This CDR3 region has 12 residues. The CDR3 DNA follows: TGTGCCAGCAGCTTGGGGGATGGTAAGCAGTACTTC. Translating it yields CASSLGDGKQYF.

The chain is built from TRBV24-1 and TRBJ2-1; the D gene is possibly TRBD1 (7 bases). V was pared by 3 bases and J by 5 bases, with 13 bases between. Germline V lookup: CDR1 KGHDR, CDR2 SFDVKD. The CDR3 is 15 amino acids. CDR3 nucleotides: TGTGCCACCAGTGATGTGGCAGGGGGGCACAATGAGCAGTTCTTC. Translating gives CATSDVAGGHNEQFF.

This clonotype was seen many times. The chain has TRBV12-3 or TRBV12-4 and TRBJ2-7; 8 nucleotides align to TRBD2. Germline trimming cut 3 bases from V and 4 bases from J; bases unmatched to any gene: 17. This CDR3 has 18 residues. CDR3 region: CASSFSPLGTRGVYEQYF. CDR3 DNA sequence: TGTGCCAGCAGTTTTTCCCCCCTGGGGACTAGAGGAGTTTACGAGCAGTACTTC.

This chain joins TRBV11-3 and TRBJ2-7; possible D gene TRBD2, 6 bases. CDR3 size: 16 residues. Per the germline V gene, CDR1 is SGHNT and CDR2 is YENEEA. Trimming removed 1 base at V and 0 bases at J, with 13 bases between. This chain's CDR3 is CASSLGGVEISYEQYF. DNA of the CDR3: TGTGCCAGCAGCTTAGGGGGGGTAGAAATCTCCTACGAGCAGTACTTC.

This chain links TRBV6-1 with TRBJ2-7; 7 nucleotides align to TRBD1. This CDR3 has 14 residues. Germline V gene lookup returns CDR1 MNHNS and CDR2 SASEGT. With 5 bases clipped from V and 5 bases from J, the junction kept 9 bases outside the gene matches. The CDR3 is CASSRQGPRNEQYF. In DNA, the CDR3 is TGTGCCAGCAGTAGACAGGGTCCTCGGAACGAGCAGTACTTC.

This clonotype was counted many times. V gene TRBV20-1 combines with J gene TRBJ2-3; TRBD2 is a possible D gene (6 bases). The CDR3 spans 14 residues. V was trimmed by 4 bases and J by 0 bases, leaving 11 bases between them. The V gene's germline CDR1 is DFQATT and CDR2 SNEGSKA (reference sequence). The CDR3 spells CSAIRGESTDTQYF. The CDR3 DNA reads TGCAGTGCTATTCGCGGGGAGAGCACAGATACGCAGTATTTT.

The CDR3 protein is CASSSITNTGELFF. CDR3 nucleotide sequence: TGTGCCAGCAGCTCCATAACGAACACCGGGGAGCTGTTTTTT. The chain recombines TRBV7-3 with TRBJ2-2; D unclear. There are 14 residues in the CDR3. Germline V CDR1 and CDR2: SGHTA, FQGTGA. Deletions cut 4 bases from V and 0 bases from J, with 6 bases between. Complete variable domain (other parts from reference TRBV7-3 and TRBJ2-2): GAGVSQTPSNKVTEKGKYVELRCDPISGHTALYWYRQSLGQGPEFLIYFQGTGAADDSGLPNDRFFAVRPEGSVSTLKIQRTERGDSAVYLCASSSITNTGELFFGEGSRLTVL.

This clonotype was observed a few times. The CDR3 reads CASSQVLRGSYEQYF. Here the CDR3 DNA reads TGCGCCAGCAGCCAAGTCCTACGGGGGAGCTACGAGCAGTACTTC. The chain has TRBV4-1 and TRBJ2-7, with D possibly matching TRBD2 (6 bases). The germline gives CDR1 MGHRA, CDR2 YSYEKL. The CDR3 consists of 15 residues. Trimming stripped 1 base from V and 3 bases from J, with 13 bases between.

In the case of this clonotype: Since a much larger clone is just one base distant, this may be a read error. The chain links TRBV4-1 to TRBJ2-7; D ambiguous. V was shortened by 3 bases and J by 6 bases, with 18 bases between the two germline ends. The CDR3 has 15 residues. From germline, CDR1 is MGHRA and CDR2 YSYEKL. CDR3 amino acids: CASSQGSQPPCEQYF. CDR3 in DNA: TGCGCCAGCAGCCAGGGCTCACAGCCGCCCTGCGAGCAGTACTTC.

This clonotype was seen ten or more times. The CDR3 nucleotides read TGTGCCAGCAGCTTAAGGGGCAGGGCATACTATGGCTACACCTTC. Translating it yields CASSLRGRAYYGYTF. The chain couples TRBV7-8 to TRBJ1-2; the D gene is possibly TRBD1 (5 bases). The germline gives CDR1 SGHVS, CDR2 FQNEAQ. The CDR3 is made up of 15 amino acids. V gave up 2 bases and J gave up 3 bases, with 13 bases separating them.

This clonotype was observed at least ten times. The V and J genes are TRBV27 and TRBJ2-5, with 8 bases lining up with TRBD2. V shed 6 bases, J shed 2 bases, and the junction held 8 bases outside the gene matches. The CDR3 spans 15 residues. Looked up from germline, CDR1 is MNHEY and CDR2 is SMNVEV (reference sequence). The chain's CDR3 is CASSGRDVLQETQYF. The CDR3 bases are TGTGCCAGCAGCGGGAGGGACGTTCTACAAGAGACCCAGTACTTC.

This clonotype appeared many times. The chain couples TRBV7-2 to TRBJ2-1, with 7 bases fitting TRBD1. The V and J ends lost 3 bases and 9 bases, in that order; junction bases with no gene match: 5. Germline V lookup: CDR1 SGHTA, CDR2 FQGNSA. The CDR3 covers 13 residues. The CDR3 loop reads CASSLTGLGEQFF. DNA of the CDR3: TGTGCCAGCAGCTTGACAGGGTTAGGTGAGCAGTTCTTC.

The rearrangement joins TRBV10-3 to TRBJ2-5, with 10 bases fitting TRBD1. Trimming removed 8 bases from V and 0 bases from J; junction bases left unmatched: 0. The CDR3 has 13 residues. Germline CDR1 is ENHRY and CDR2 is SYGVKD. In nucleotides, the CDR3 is TGTGCCATCGGGACAGGGGACCAAGAGACCCAGTACTTC. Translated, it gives CAIGTGDQETQYF.

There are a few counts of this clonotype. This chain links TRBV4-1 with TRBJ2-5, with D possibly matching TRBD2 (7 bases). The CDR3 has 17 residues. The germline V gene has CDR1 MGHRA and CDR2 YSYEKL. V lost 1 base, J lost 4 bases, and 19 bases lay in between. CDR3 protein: CASSQGGNREGRETQYF. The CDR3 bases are TGCGCCAGCAGCCAAGGGGGGAACAGGGAGGGTAGAGAGACCCAGTACTTC.